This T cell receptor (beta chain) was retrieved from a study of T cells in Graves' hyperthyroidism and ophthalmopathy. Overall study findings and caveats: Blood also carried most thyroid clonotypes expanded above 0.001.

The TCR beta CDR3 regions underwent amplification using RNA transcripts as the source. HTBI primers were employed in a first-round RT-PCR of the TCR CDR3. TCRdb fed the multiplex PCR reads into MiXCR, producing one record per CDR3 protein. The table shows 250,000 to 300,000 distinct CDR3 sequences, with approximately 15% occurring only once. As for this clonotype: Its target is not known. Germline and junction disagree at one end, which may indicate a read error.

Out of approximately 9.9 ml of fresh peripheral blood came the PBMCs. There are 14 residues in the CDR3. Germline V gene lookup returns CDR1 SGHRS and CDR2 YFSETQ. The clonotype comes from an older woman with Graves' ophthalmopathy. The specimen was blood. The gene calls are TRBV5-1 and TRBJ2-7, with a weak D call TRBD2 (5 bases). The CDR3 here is CTSRPDTGAYEQYF. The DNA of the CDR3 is TGCACCAGCAGACCAGACACCGGGGCCTACGAGCAGTACTTC.